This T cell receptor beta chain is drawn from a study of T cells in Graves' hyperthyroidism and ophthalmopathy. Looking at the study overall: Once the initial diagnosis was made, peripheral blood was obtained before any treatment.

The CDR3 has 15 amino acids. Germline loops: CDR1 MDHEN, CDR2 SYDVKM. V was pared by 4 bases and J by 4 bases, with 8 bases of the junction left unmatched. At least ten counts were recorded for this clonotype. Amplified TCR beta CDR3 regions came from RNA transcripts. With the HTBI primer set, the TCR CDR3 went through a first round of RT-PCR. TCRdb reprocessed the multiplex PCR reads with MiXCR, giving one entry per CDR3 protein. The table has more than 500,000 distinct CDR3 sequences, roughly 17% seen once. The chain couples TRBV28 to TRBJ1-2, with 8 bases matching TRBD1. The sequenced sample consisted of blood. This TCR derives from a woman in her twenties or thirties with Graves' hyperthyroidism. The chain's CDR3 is CASSSPGTGGYGYTF. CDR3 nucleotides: TGTGCCAGCAGTTCACCCGGGACAGGAGGCTATGGCTACACCTTC.